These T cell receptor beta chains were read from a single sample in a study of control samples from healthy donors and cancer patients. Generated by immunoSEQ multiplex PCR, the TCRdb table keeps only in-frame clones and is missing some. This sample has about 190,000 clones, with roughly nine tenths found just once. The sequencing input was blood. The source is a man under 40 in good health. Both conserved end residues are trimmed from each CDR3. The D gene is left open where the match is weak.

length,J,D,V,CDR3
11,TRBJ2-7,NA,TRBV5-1,ASSLGRDYEQY
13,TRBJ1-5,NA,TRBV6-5,ASSQSTGHGQPQH
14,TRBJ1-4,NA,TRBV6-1,ASSEAPGTGRKKLF
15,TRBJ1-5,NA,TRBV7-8,ASSSNSLAQSNQPQH
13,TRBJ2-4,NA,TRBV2,ASSDDRGSKNIQY
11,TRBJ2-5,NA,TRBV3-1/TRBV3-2,ASSRNLGETQY
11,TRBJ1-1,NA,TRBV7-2,ASSLGSLIAAF
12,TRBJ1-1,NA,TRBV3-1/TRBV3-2,ASSHLYKGTEAF
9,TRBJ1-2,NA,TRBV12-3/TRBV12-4,ASSLGASYT
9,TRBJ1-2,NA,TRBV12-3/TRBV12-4,ASSPHGGIA
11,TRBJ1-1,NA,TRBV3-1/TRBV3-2,ASRSQGNTEAF
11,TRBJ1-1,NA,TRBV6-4,ASSPTAETEAF
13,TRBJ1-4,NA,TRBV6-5,ASSYGGTPDEKLF
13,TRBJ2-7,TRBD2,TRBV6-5,ASRKSGTSNYEQY
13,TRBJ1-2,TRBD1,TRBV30,AWKDSGQGNYGYT
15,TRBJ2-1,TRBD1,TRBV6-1,ASSEVLGDRGDNEQF
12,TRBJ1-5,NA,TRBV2,ASRQGRGNQPQH
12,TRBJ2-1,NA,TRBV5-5,ASSLDRAYNEQF
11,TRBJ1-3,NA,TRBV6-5,ASSYSNGNTIY
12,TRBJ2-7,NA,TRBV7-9,ASSFASSSYEQY
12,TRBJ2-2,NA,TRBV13,ASSVPSRTGELF
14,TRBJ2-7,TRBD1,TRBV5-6,ASSLTTGASSYEQY
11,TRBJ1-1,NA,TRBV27,ASSLVAGTEAF
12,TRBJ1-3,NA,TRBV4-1,ASSQTGMGETIY
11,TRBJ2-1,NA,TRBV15,ATSQSMDNEQF
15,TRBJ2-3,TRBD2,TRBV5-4,ASSLSGGGARTDTQY
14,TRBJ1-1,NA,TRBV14,ASSQGPSVWDTEAF
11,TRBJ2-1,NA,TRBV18,ASSPGRENEQF
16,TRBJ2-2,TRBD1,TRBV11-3,ASSLQGQPGGNTGELF
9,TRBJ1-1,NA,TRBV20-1,SAPGATEAF
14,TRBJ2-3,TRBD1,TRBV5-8,ASSSGTAHGADTQY
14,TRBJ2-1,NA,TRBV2,ASSDPVGGASNEQF
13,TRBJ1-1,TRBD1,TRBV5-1,ASSRRDRLNTEAF
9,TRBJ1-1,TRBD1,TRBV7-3,ASREDRVAF
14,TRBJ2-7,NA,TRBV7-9,ASSPTTGQIAYEQY
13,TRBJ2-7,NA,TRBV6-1,ASSELTGSSYEQY
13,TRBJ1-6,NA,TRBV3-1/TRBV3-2,ASSQRRGDSSPLH
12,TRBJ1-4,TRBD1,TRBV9,ASSAGTGAEKLF
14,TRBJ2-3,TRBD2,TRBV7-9,ASSLTSGGASHTQY
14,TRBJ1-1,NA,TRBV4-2,ASSQEVGRVSTEAF
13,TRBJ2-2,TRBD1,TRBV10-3,AIRAGGRGTGELF
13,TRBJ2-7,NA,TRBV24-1,ATSDSRGPMARQY